The 14 T cell receptor beta chains listed next were all sequenced from one sample in a study of cytomegalovirus exposure and HLA in healthy donors. It was with 60 Vbeta and 13 Jbeta primers that the PCR ran. TCRdb's table, derived via immunoSEQ multiplex PCR, lists solely in-frame clones and lacks some. The table has 150,000 or so clones, around 73% seen once. The sample consisted of PBMCs. These receptors were obtained from a woman aged 18-29 years in good health and CMV-seronegative.

This chain joins TRBV11-2 and TRBJ2-7; 10 bases map to TRBD1. Germline-derived CDR1 and CDR2 are SGHAT and FQNNGV. Losses at the gene ends were 4 bases for V and 4 bases for J; bases not matched to a gene: 4. This CDR3 is 14 amino acids long. The CDR3 region is CASSWGDRGYEQYF. The CDR3 coding sequence is TGTGCCAGCAGCTGGGGGGACAGGGGATACGAGCAGTACTTC.

This chain uses TRBV5-4 with TRBJ2-1, with 9 bases fitting TRBD2. CDR1 is SGHNT, CDR2 YYREEE, per germline (reference sequence). V lost 0 bases, J lost 9 bases, and 7 bases stayed unmatched. This CDR3 contains 15 residues. DNA for the CDR3: TGTGCCAGCAGCTTGGCTGTAGCGGGGGCCCGTGAGCAGTTCTTC. Translating it yields CASSLAVAGAREQFF.

The chain links TRBV5-1 to TRBJ2-5, with a tentative D call TRBD2 (5 bases). The closer fit of TRBJ2-7 to the DNA end suggests the J call may be wrong. There are 13 residues in the CDR3. Germline assignment: CDR1 SGHRS and CDR2 YFSETQ. The CDR3 spells CASSVGSGYEQYF. CDR3 nucleotides: TGCGCCAGCTCGGTAGGGTCGGGGTACGAGCAGTACTTC.

The chain joins TRBV7-2 to TRBJ2-5; no clear D gene. The CDR3 is 12 residues long. V dropped 6 bases and J dropped 1 base, with 6 bases sitting between them. Germline assignment: CDR1 SGHTA and CDR2 FQGNSA. The chain's CDR3 is CASSLLQETQYF. In nucleotides, the CDR3 is TGTGCCAGCAGTTTACTCCAAGAGACCCAGTACTTC.

The rearrangement links TRBV7-2 to TRBJ1-1; 9 bases are a match to TRBD1. This CDR3 has 16 amino acids. The junction had 14 bases not matched to a gene; V was cut back by 2 bases and J by 10 bases. CDR1 SGHTA and CDR2 FQGNSA come from the germline V gene. The CDR3 DNA reads TGTGCCAGCAGCTTATATGGGGGTATTGAGGACAGGGGAGCTTTCTTT. Its protein product is CASSLYGGIEDRGAFF.

The chain is built from TRBV5-1 and TRBJ1-1, with no clear D. This CDR3 spans 14 amino acids. The germline V gene has CDR1 SGHRS and CDR2 YFSETQ. The germline V and J ends were trimmed by 5 bases and 4 bases, with 15 bases remaining between them. CDR3 loop: CASRDSPGSTEAFF. As DNA, the CDR3 is TGCGCCAGCAGGGATTCTCCGGGGAGCACTGAAGCTTTCTTT.

The rearrangement links TRBV5-1 to TRBJ1-5; 9 bases agree with TRBD1. Germline loops: CDR1 SGHRS, CDR2 YFSETQ. The ends lost 0 bases at V and 4 bases at J; junction bases unmatched: 5. The CDR3 spans 16 residues. In DNA form, the CDR3 reads TGCGCCAGCAGCTTGGGGGGACAGGGTAGAAATCAGCCCCAGCATTTT. Amino acids: CASSLGGQGRNQPQHF.

The genes are TRBV7-9 and TRBJ1-1; TRBD1 agrees at 7 bases. Trimming took 2 bases from V and 6 from J; bases not matched to a gene: 9. This CDR3 is built from 15 residues. Germline-derived CDR1 and CDR2 are SEHNR and FQNEAQ (reference sequence). The CDR3 loop is CASSLNRGREAEAFF. The DNA of the CDR3 is TGTGCCAGCAGCTTAAATAGGGGGCGAGAGGCTGAAGCTTTCTTT.

This chain links TRBV4-3 with TRBJ2-1, with 9 bases that match TRBD2. Germline CDR1 LGHNA, CDR2 YSLEER. This CDR3 contains 15 residues. V dropped 4 bases and J dropped 9; count of bases not matched to a gene: 10. The CDR3 nucleotides read TGCGCCAGCAGCCCCCCGGGTAGCGGGAGCCTTGAGCAGTTCTTC. It encodes CASSPPGSGSLEQFF.

This sequence joins TRBV6-1 and TRBJ1-4; no reliable D call. The CDR3 is 15 residues long. V lost 2 bases and J lost 7, with 14 bases in between. CDR1 MNHNS and CDR2 SASEGT come from the germline V gene. The CDR3 nucleotides read TGTGCCAGCAGTGAATTGAGCGGCAAGGGTGAAAAACTGTTTTTT. Its translation: CASSELSGKGEKLFF.

V usage is TRBV5-1 and J usage is TRBJ1-2, with TRBD1 matching 9 bases. The ends lost 4 bases at V and 3 bases at J; junction bases unmatched: 10. The germline gives CDR1 SGHRS, CDR2 YFSETQ. This CDR3 has 16 amino acids. The CDR3 spells CASSLGQGLRDYGYTF. The DNA for the CDR3 is TGCGCCAGCAGCCTCGGACAGGGGCTAAGGGACTATGGCTACACCTTC. Variable domain in full (rest from reference TRBV5-1 and TRBJ1-2): KAGVTQTPRYLIKTRGQQVTLSCSPISGHRSVSWYQQTPGQGLQFLFEYFSETQRNKGNFPGRFSGRQFSNSRSEMNVSTLELGDSALYLCASSLGQGLRDYGYTFGSGTRLTVV.

This rearrangement joins TRBV9 to TRBJ2-2, with 13 bases fitting TRBD2. V gave up 0 bases and J gave up 6 bases; unmatched junction bases: 5. The length of the CDR3 is 17 residues. Germline loops: CDR1 SGDLS, CDR2 YYNGEE. CDR3 region: CASSVGGLAGYPGELFF. The CDR3 DNA sequence: TGTGCCAGCAGCGTAGGGGGACTAGCGGGGTACCCCGGGGAGCTGTTTTTT.

The rearrangement joins TRBV2 to TRBJ2-7; 7 nucleotides line up with TRBD1. The CDR3 is 12 residues long. V shed 6 bases and J 4 bases; nucleotides not matched to a gene: 3. In germline, CDR1 is SNHLY, CDR2 FYNNEI. The CDR3 nucleotides read TGTGCCAGCAGCCGGGACAGATACGAGCAGTACTTC. It encodes CASSRDRYEQYF.

This chain uses TRBV4-2 with TRBJ1-2; D call uncertain. Germline-derived CDR1 and CDR2 are LGHNA and YNFKEQ. The CDR3 sequence is 16 residues long. V lost 0 bases to trimming and J lost 5 bases, with 16 bases between them. The CDR3 here is CASSQEAAIARYGYTF. In nucleotides, the CDR3 is TGTGCCAGCAGCCAAGAGGCGGCCATTGCCCGGTATGGCTACACCTTC.